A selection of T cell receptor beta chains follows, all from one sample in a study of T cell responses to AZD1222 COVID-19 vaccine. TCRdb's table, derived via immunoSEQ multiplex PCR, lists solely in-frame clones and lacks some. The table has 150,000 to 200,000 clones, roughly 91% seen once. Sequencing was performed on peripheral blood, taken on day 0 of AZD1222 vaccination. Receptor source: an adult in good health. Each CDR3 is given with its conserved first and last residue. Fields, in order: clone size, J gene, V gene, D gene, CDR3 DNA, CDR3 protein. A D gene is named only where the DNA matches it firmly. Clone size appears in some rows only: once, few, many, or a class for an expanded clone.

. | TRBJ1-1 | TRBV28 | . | TGTGCCAGCAGTTTAACCACAGGGCGGCAAGCTTTCTTT | CASSLTTGRQAFF
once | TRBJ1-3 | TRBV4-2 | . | TGTGCCAGCAGCCAAGATACGGGGCAGGGTTCTGGAAACACCATATATTTT | CASSQDTGQGSGNTIYF
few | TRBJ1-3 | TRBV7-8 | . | TGTGCCAGCAGCTTAGGGGGGTCGGGTGGAAACACCATATATTTT | CASSLGGSGGNTIYF
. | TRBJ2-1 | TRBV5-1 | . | TGCGCCAGCAGCTCCGGGAACTCCTACAATGAGCAGTTCTTC | CASSSGNSYNEQFF
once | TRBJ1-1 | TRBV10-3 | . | TGTGCCATCAGTGGGACGGTCGAAACTGAAGCTTTCTTT | CAISGTVETEAFF
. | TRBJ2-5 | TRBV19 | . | TGTGCCAGTAGTATAGGGGGGCGGAGAGAGACCCAGTACTTC | CASSIGGRRETQYF
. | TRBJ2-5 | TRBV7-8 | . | TGTGCCAGCAGCCAACCTCTACAGAGCCTCCAAGAGACCCAGTACTTC | CASSQPLQSLQETQYF
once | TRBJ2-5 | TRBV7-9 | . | TGTGCCAGCAGCTTAGTCAGCGGGTACGCGAAAGAGACCCAGTACTTC | CASSLVSGYAKETQYF
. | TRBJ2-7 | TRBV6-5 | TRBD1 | TGTGCCAGCAGCTTGACAGGGGCAAGCTACGAGCAGTACTTC | CASSLTGASYEQYF
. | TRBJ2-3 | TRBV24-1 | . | TGTGCCACCAGTGATCCCAGGGGCACAGATACGCAGTATTTT | CATSDPRGTDTQYF
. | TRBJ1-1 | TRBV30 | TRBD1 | TGTGCCTGGAGATATGGGACAGGGGTCACTGAAGCTTTCTTT | CAWRYGTGVTEAFF
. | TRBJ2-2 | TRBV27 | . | TGTGCCAGCAGTTTCGCGTACACCGGGGAGCTGTTTTTT | CASSFAYTGELFF
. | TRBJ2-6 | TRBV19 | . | TGTGCCAGTTCATTCTCTGGGGCCAACGTCCTGACTTTC | CASSFSGANVLTF
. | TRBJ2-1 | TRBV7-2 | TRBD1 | TGTGCCAGCAGCTTTGCCCGGATTACAGGGGGCGCCTACAATGAGCAGTTCTTC | CASSFARITGGAYNEQFF
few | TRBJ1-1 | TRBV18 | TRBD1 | TGTGCCAGCTCACCACTTGACAGGGGAGTAGGGAACACTGAAGCTTTCTTT | CASSPLDRGVGNTEAFF
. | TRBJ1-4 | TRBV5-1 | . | TGCGCCAGCAGCTTGGCTAGGGGAGGTGAAAAACTGTTTTTT | CASSLARGGEKLFF
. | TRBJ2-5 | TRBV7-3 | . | TGTGCCAGCAGCTTAATGGGGACGGAGACCCAGTACTTC | CASSLMGTETQYF